The following is a TCR beta chain sequence with its context. As yet, its antigen is unknown. Trimming took 4 bases from V and 4 from J; bases not matched to a gene: 3. The CDR3 contains 14 residues. In germline, CDR1 is SEHNR, CDR2 FQNEAQ (reference sequence). cDNA molecules carried unique molecular identifiers, and template switching added a universal primer site. TCRdb re-analysed the 5' RACE reads in MiXCR, keeping a single row per CDR3 protein. The data hold fewer than 250,000 distinct CDR3 sequences, with about 7.3% observed a single time. The data were obtained in a study of identical twins. Findings and caveats of the study: Models, which agreed with sharing between unrelated individuals, nonetheless underestimated the out-of-frame TCR alpha sharing seen in monozygotic twins. Out-of-frame beta chain sequences displayed weaker excess sharing between twins.

This same sample was also part of a study on yellow fever vaccine responses in identical twins.

The chain couples TRBV7-9 to TRBJ1-4, with 7 bases aligning to TRBD1. Input material: memory (CD45RO+) T cells sorted from blood. This clonotype was obtained from a woman under 30 in good health. CDR3 DNA sequence: TGTGCCAGCAGCTCGGGACAGAATAATGAAAAACTGTTTTTT. Translated, it gives CASSSGQNNEKLFF.